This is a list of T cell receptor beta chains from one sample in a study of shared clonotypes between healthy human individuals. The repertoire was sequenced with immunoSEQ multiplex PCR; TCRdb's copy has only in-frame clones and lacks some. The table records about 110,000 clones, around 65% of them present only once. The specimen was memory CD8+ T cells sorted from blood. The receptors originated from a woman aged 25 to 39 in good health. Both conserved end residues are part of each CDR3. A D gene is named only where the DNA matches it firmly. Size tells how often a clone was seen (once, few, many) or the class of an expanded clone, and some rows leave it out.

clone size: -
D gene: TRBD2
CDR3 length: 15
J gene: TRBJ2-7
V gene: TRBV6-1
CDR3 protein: CASSAMREPTYEQYF
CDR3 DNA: TGTGCCAGCAGTGCCATGCGGGAGCCCACCTACGAGCAGTACTTC

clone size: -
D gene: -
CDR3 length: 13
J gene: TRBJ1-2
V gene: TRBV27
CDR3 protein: CASSSTTAYGYTF
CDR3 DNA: TGTGCCAGCAGTTCAACGACAGCCTATGGCTACACCTTC

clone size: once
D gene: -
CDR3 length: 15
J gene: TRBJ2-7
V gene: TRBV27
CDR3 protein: CASSSGPPSSYEQYF
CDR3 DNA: TGTGCCAGCAGTTCAGGCCCCCCGAGCTCCTACGAGCAGTACTTC

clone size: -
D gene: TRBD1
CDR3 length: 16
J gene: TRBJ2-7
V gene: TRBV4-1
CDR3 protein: CASSKRDRVPHREQYF
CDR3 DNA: TGCGCCAGCAGCAAACGGGACAGGGTCCCCCACCGCGAGCAGTACTTC

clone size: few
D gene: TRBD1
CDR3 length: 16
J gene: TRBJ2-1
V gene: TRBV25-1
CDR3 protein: CASSDRTGYPYNEQFF
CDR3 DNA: TGTGCCAGCAGTGATAGGACAGGGTATCCCTACAATGAGCAGTTCTTC

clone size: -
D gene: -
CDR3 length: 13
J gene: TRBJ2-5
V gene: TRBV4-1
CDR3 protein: CASSPTVVETQYF
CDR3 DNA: TGCGCCAGCAGCCCGACCGTCGTGGAGACCCAGTACTTC

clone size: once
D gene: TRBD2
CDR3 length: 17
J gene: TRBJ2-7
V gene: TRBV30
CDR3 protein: CAWSLKLSLAGANEQYF
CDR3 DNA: TGTGCCTGGAGTTTAAAGCTCTCGCTAGCGGGAGCAAACGAGCAGTACTTC

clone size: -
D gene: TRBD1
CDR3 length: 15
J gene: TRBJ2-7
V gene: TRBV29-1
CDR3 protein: CSVGARGTGSAEQYF
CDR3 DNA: TGCAGCGTTGGGGCTCGGGGGACAGGGTCTGCCGAGCAGTACTTC

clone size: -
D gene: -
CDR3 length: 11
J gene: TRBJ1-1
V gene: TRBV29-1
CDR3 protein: CSVTVGTEAFF
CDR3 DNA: TGCAGCGTTACGGTTGGCACTGAAGCTTTCTTT

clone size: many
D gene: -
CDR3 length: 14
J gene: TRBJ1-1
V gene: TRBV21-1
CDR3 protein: CASSASTENTEAFF
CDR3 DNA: TGTGCCAGCAGCGCCTCGACAGAGAACACTGAAGCTTTCTTT

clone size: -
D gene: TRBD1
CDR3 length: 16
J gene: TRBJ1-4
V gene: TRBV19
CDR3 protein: CASSTPPGQGTVKLFF
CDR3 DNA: TGTGCCAGTAGTACCCCACCGGGACAGGGTACTGTAAAACTGTTTTTT

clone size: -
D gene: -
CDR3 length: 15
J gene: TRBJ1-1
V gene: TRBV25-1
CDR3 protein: CASSVGLSGRTEAFF
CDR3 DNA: TGTGCCAGCAGTGTTGGCCTCTCGGGGAGGACTGAAGCTTTCTTT

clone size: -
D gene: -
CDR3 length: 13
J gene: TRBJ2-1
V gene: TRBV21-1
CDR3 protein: CAKGERNRNEQFF
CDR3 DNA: TGTGCCAAGGGAGAGCGGAACCGCAATGAGCAGTTCTTC

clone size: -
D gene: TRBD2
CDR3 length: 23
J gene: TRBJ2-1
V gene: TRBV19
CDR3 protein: CASRAPGGRSGRASTFGYNEQFF
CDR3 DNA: TGTGCCAGTAGAGCTCCAGGGGGCCGAAGCGGGAGGGCGTCAACATTCGGGTACAATGAGCAGTTCTTC

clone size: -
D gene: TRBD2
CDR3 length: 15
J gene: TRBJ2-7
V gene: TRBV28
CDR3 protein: CASSPEGTSDYEQYF
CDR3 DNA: TGTGCCAGCAGCCCCGAGGGGACTAGCGACTACGAGCAGTACTTC

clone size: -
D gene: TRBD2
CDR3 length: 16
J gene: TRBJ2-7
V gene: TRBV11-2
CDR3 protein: CASSLWGAGENYEQYF
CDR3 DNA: TGTGCCAGCAGCTTATGGGGCGCGGGAGAAAACTACGAGCAGTACTTC

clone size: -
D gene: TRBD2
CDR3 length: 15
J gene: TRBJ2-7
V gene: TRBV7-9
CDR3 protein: CASRPGLAVYYEQYF
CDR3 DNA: TGTGCCAGCAGACCAGGACTAGCGGTCTACTACGAGCAGTACTTC

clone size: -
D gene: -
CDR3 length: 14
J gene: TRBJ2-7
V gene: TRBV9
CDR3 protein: CASSQRALSYEQYF
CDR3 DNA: TGTGCCAGCAGCCAGAGGGCCCTCTCCTACGAGCAGTACTTC

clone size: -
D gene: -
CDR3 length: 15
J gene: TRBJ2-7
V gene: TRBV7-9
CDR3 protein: CASSLGHTLSYEQYF
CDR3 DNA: TGTGCCAGCAGCTTAGGTCACACCTTATCCTACGAGCAGTACTTC

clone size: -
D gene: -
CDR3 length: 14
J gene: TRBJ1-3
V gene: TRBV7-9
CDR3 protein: CASSYRGDGNTIYF
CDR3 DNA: TGTGCCAGCAGCTACCGAGGGGATGGAAACACCATATATTTT

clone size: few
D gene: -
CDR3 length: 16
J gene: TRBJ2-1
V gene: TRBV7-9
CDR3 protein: CASSAVGGSSYNEQFF
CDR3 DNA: TGTGCCAGCAGTGCCGTAGGGGGGAGCTCCTACAATGAGCAGTTCTTC

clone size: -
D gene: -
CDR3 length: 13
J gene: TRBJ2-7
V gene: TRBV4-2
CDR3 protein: CASRKGPTYEQYF
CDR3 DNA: TGTGCCAGCAGGAAGGGGCCAACCTACGAGCAGTACTTC

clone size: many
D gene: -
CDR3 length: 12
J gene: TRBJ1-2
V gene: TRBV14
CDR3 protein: CASSQQYYGYTF
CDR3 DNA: TGTGCCAGCAGCCAACAGTACTATGGCTACACCTTC

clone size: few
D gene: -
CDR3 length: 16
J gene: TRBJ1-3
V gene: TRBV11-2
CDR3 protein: CASSPKTPGAGNTIYF
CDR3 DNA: TGTGCCAGCAGCCCCAAAACCCCTGGGGCTGGAAACACCATATATTTT

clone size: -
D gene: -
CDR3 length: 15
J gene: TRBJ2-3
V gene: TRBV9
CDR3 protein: CASSVDDGSTDTQYF
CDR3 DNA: TGTGCCAGCAGCGTAGATGACGGGAGCACAGATACGCAGTATTTT

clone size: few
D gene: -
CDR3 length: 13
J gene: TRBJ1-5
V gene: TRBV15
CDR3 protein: CATSTQRSQPQHF
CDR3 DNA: TGTGCCACCAGCACTCAACGGAGTCAGCCCCAGCATTTT

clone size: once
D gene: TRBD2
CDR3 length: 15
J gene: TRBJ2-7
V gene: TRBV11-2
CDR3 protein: CASSLAALAGREQYF
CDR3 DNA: TGTGCCAGCAGCTTGGCCGCACTAGCGGGACGCGAGCAGTACTTC

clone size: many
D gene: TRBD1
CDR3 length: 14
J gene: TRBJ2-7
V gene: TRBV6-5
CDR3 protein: CASSPGTGVAEQYF
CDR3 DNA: TGTGCCAGCAGTCCCGGGACAGGGGTTGCCGAGCAGTACTTC

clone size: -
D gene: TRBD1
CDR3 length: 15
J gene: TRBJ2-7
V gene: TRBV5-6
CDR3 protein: CASSPPGTGFYEQYF
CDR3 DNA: TGTGCCAGCAGCCCCCCCGGGACAGGGTTCTACGAGCAGTACTTC

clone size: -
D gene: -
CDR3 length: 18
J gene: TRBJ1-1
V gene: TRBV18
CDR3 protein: CASFSPTHPYIMNTEAFF
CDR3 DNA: TGTGCCAGCTTCTCACCCACGCATCCCTATATAATGAACACTGAAGCTTTCTTT

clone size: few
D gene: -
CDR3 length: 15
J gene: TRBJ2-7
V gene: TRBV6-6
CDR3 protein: CASSYKGAGAYEQYF
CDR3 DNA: TGTGCCAGCAGTTACAAAGGCGCAGGAGCCTACGAGCAGTACTTC